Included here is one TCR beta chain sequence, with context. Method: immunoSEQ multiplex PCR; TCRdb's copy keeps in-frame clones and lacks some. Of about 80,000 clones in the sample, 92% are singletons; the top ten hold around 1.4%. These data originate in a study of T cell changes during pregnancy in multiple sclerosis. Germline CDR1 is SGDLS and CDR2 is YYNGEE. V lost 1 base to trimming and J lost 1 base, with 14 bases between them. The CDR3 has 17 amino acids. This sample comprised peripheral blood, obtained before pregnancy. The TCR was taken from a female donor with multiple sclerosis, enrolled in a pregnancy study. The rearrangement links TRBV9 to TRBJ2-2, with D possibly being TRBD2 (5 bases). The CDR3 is CASSVKDLLMNTGELFF. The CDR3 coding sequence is TGTGCCAGCAGCGTAAAGGACTTATTAATGAACACCGGGGAGCTGTTTTTT.